This entry describes one T cell receptor beta chain. Its antigen is unknown. Germline loops: CDR1 SGHVT, CDR2 SQSDAQ. Trimming shortened V by 4 bases and J by 2 bases, and 9 bases separated the two germline ends. The CDR3 length is 14 residues. This sample was included in a study of T cell repertoires in cytomegalovirus infection. Turning to the study itself: Both a matching HLA type and CMV infection were indicated by public TCR beta signatures.

Using its own MiXCR run on the reads, TCRdb lists one record per CDR3 protein. This sample has some 200,000 distinct CDR3 sequences, with 35% to 40% found just once. The chain carries TRBV7-4 and TRBJ1-3; no firm D call. The receptor was derived from a human donor in good health (CMV status not recorded). Some clones in this sample may be carry-over from other donors' samples. Sequenced material: CD8+ T cells from cultured PBMCs, taken from culture after CMV antigen stimulation. CDR3: CASSWVGPGNTIYF. The CDR3 DNA reads as TGTGCCAGCAGCTGGGTTGGCCCTGGAAACACCATATATTTT.